These 30 T cell receptor beta chains came from one sample sequenced in a study of blood T cells in healthy people across ages. The authors ran a second PCR of about 7 to 12 cycles using a sample-barcoded 5' primer and a J-beta primer mix. A single record per CDR3 protein comes from TCRdb applying MiXCR to the 5' RACE reads. The sample records some 690,000 distinct CDR3 sequences, over 20% being singletons. The sequenced material came from blood. The receptors here all came from a man between 65 and 85 years old in good health.

V usage is TRBV12-3 or TRBV12-4 and J usage is TRBJ1-2; perhaps TRBD1 as D (5 bases). This CDR3 is 12 amino acids long. V was pared by 6 bases and J by 5 bases, with 10 bases between. The CDR3 DNA reads as TGTGCCAGCAGACGGACAAATTATGGCTACACCTTC. Its translation: CASRRTNYGYTF.

This clonotype has a handful of counts. This chain connects TRBV7-9 to TRBJ2-1; weak D call: TRBD2 (6 bases). The V end lost 5 bases, the J end lost 6 bases, and 17 bases lay between the germline ends. Germline CDR1 SEHNR, CDR2 FQNEAQ (reference sequence). The CDR3 is made up of 15 amino acids. The CDR3 DNA is TGTGCCAGCAGCAGGTCCCAGGGACTCCCCAATGAGCAGTTCTTC. It is translated as CASSRSQGLPNEQFF.

The rearrangement joins TRBV2 to TRBJ2-3, with 11 bases fitting TRBD2. Germline-derived CDR1 and CDR2 are SNHLY and FYNNEI. The CDR3 totals 13 residues. V shed 6 bases and J 10 bases; nucleotides not matched to a gene: 6. CDR3 bases: TGTGCCAGCAGCCGACTAGCGGGGAACGCGCAGTATTTT. It translates to CASSRLAGNAQYF.

This clonotype was counted once. This chain connects TRBV20-1 to TRBJ2-1; 13 bases line up with TRBD2. The CDR3 runs 15 residues. Trimming cost V 6 bases and J 8 bases; bases outside gene matches: 10. Germline V gives CDR1 DFQATT, CDR2 SNEGSKA (reference sequence). This chain's CDR3 is CSAKRTSGSGYEQFF. DNA for the CDR3: TGCAGTGCGAAGAGGACTAGCGGGAGCGGCTATGAGCAGTTCTTC.

This clonotype showed up just a few times. The V gene is TRBV5-1, the J gene TRBJ1-1, with no clear D. CDR3 size: 12 residues. V lost 4 bases, J lost 6 bases, and 10 bases lay in between. From germline, CDR1 is SGHRS and CDR2 YFSETQ. This CDR3 reads CASSGGLPEAFF. The CDR3 DNA reads TGCGCCAGCAGCGGCGGACTTCCTGAAGCTTTCTTT. Variable domain in full (rest from reference TRBV5-1 and TRBJ1-1): KAGVTQTPRYLIKTRGQQVTLSCSPISGHRSVSWYQQTPGQGLQFLFEYFSETQRNKGNFPGRFSGRQFSNSRSEMNVSTLELGDSALYLCASSGGLPEAFFGQGTRLTVV.

The chain uses TRBV3-1 and TRBJ1-6, with D unresolved. V lost 4 bases to trimming and J lost 0 bases, with 10 bases between them. The CDR3 has 16 amino acids. Germline CDR1 and CDR2: LGHDT and YNNKEL (reference sequence). Written as DNA, the CDR3 is TGTGCCAGCAGCCGGGTGTTGAGCTCCTATAATTCACCCCTCCACTTT. It is translated as CASSRVLSSYNSPLHF.

This rearrangement joins TRBV18 to TRBJ2-1; D is possibly TRBD2 (6 bases). Gene TRBJ2-7 matches the end of the DNA better, so the J call may be wrong. The V gene's germline CDR1 is KGHSH and CDR2 LQKENI. This CDR3 has 14 residues. CDR3 nucleotides: TGTGCCAGCTCACCACCGACTAGTGCACACGAGCAGTACGTC. Protein: CASSPPTSAHEQYV.

J is TRBJ1-5 and V is TRBV7-2; D gene uncertain. Germline V gene lookup returns CDR1 SGHTA and CDR2 FQGNSA. Trimming removed 8 bases at V and 6 bases at J, with 17 bases between. CDR3 length equals 14 residues. DNA of the CDR3: TGTGCCAGCTCCCCTTCTCGGGTCTCTCAGCCCCAGCATTTT. Translated, it gives CASSPSRVSQPQHF.

The chain uses TRBV5-1 and TRBJ2-1; D possibly corresponds to TRBD1 (6 bases). The J call may be faulty, since TRBJ2-7 better matches the DNA end. Per the germline V gene, CDR1 is SGHRS and CDR2 is YFSETQ. The CDR3 extends over 14 amino acids. The CDR3 loop is CASSLGQPDYEQYF. The CDR3 DNA sequence: TGCGCCAGCAGCCTAGGACAGCCAGACTACGAGCAGTACTTC.

This clonotype was counted a few times. At one of its ends the junction is not consistent with the germline gene, which may arise from a read error. The chain combines TRBV10-3 with TRBJ2-5; D possibly corresponds to TRBD1 (7 bases). The CDR3 is 14 amino acids. From germline, CDR1 is ENHRY and CDR2 SYGVKD. Here the CDR3 reads CASSVTRTGEAQYF. The CDR3 DNA is TGTGCCTCCTCCGTGACTAGGACAGGAGAGGCCCAGTACTTC.

The chain has TRBV20-1 and TRBJ2-2; the match to TRBD1 covers 8 bases. In germline, CDR1 is DFQATT, CDR2 SNEGSKA (reference sequence). J gave up 5 bases and V 1 base, and 12 bases lay outside the gene matches. The CDR3 covers 17 residues. Written as DNA, the CDR3 is TGCAGTGCTAGAGCCTTGGGGCAGGGGGCGCGTACCGGGGAGCTGTTTTTT. Translating gives CSARALGQGARTGELFF.

V gene TRBV29-1 combines with J gene TRBJ1-1, with no clear D. The germline CDR1 and CDR2 sequences are SQVTM and ANQGSEA. Trimming took 5 bases from V and 3 from J, leaving 7 bases between them. There are 11 residues in the CDR3. The CDR3 DNA sequence: TGCAGCGTTTTGAGGGACACTGAAGCTTTCTTT. Translation: CSVLRDTEAFF.

This chain links TRBV7-8 with TRBJ2-5, with D possibly being TRBD2 (5 bases). This CDR3 is built from 13 residues. Germline V lookup: CDR1 SGHVS, CDR2 FQNEAQ. The V end lost 5 bases, the J end lost 7 bases, and 14 bases lay between the germline ends. The CDR3 bases are TGTGCCAGCAGCCACCGATTGGGGAGGACCCAGTACTTC. Its protein product is CASSHRLGRTQYF.

The genes are TRBV10-1 and TRBJ2-4; 8 nucleotides line up with TRBD2. The CDR3 has 15 residues. Germline lookup yields CDR1 WNHNN and CDR2 SYGVQD (reference sequence). Trimming at V came to 4 bases and at J to 5 bases, leaving 7 bases not matched to a gene. Here the CDR3 reads CASSVAAAGENIQYF. CDR3 in DNA: TGCGCCAGCAGTGTTGCAGCAGCGGGGGAAAACATTCAGTACTTC.

This clonotype was observed a few times. The V gene is TRBV5-1, the J gene TRBJ2-1; D ambiguous. V dropped 4 bases and J dropped 4 bases, with 12 bases sitting between them. The germline gives CDR1 SGHRS, CDR2 YFSETQ. The CDR3 runs 14 residues. The CDR3 region is CASSAEHSYNEQFF. The CDR3 region has the DNA TGCGCCAGCAGCGCAGAACACAGTTACAATGAGCAGTTCTTC.

This clonotype was found a few times. This chain connects TRBV2 to TRBJ2-1; D gene uncertain. Per germline, CDR1 SNHLY and CDR2 FYNNEI. This CDR3 contains 9 residues. Trimming left V 8 bases short and J 8 bases short, with 4 bases between. This CDR3 reads CASGDEQFF. The CDR3, as DNA: TGTGCCAGCGGGGATGAGCAGTTCTTC.

J is TRBJ2-1 and V is TRBV20-1; a weak D match, TRBD2 (5 bases). CDR3 length equals 19 residues. The V end lost 0 bases, the J end lost 5 bases, and 26 bases lay between the germline ends. CDR1 is DFQATT and CDR2 is SNEGSKA in the germline V gene (reference sequence). The CDR3 spells CSARDRDFRDGQIHNEQFF. CDR3 nucleotides: TGCAGTGCTAGAGATAGGGATTTCCGGGATGGCCAGATCCACAATGAGCAGTTCTTC.

Points on this clonotype: Germline and junction disagree at one end, which may indicate a read error. In DNA form, the CDR3 reads TGCAGCGAAAGGACGTCCCAAGAGGCCCAGTACTTC. The encoded protein is CSERTSQEAQYF. V and J are TRBV29-1 and TRBJ2-5, with D unresolved. This CDR3 has 12 residues. Germline CDR1 reads SQVTM; CDR2 reads ANQGSEA.

A few counts support this clonotype. The rearrangement uses TRBV20-1 and TRBJ2-5; 10 bases match TRBD1. The end of the DNA fits TRBJ2-7 better, so the J call may be wrong. Germline CDR1 and CDR2: DFQATT and SNEGSKA (reference sequence). The CDR3 totals 16 residues. In DNA, the CDR3 is TGCAGTGCTAGAGATACCGGGACAGGGGTAAGGTACGAGCAGTACTTC. Translation gives CSARDTGTGVRYEQYF.

The chain combines TRBV24-1 with TRBJ2-3; TRBD1 or TRBD2 may be the D gene (5 bases each). The CDR3 is made up of 14 amino acids. CDR1 and CDR2 (germline): KGHDR, SFDVKD. V lost 7 bases to trimming and J lost 4 bases, with 14 bases between them. CDR3 protein: CATRERDGADTQYF. CDR3 bases: TGTGCCACCAGAGAACGGGACGGCGCAGATACGCAGTATTTT.

V usage is TRBV28 and J usage is TRBJ2-2; 11 bases line up with TRBD1. The trim removed 4 bases at V and 6 bases at J, leaving 13 bases unmatched. The CDR3 covers 18 residues. Germline CDR1 reads MDHEN; CDR2 reads SYDVKM. The CDR3 sequence is CASSSYGQGAFFAGELFF. The DNA of the CDR3 is TGTGCCAGCAGTTCTTACGGACAGGGGGCTTTTTTCGCCGGGGAGCTGTTTTTT.

This chain connects TRBV5-1 to TRBJ1-1, with 9 bases matching TRBD1. V lost 4 bases, J lost 1 base, and 8 bases stayed unmatched. This CDR3 is built from 16 residues. Germline CDR1 reads SGHRS; CDR2 reads YFSETQ. CDR3 in amino acids: CASSTRDRATNTEAFF. In DNA form, the CDR3 reads TGCGCCAGCAGCACCCGGGACAGGGCTACGAACACTGAAGCTTTCTTT.

This clonotype has only a few counts. V gene TRBV6-5 combines with J gene TRBJ2-7; D is uncertain. CDR1 is MNHEY, CDR2 SVGAGI, per germline. V shed 4 bases and J shed 10 bases, with 20 bases lying between them. The CDR3 has 14 residues. The DNA of the CDR3 is TGTGCCAGCAGTTTAGGGCACAGAACATCCTCCCAGTACTTC. It is translated as CASSLGHRTSSQYF.

This clonotype was recorded a few times. The chain uses TRBV29-1 and TRBJ1-2, with D possibly being TRBD1 (5 bases). V was cut by 4 bases and J by 3 bases, with 15 bases left in between. CDR1 is SQVTM and CDR2 is ANQGSEA in the germline V gene. The CDR3 extends over 14 amino acids. The CDR3 DNA sequence: TGCAGCGTTGTCTGGGACCGATACGACTATGGCTACACCTTC. Protein sequence: CSVVWDRYDYGYTF.

The rearrangement uses TRBV27 and TRBJ1-4; D is uncertain. Germline loops: CDR1 MNHEY, CDR2 SMNVEV (reference sequence). The length of the CDR3 is 14 residues. V dropped 0 bases and J dropped 8 bases, with 10 bases sitting between them. CDR3 loop: CASSLSQVREKLFF. The CDR3 bases are TGTGCCAGCAGTTTATCCCAGGTTCGGGAAAAACTGTTTTTT. Together with reference TRBV27 and TRBJ1-4, the CDR3 gives the full variable domain: EAQVTQNPRYLITVTGKKLTVTCSQNMNHEYMSWYRQDPGLGLRQIYYSMNVEVTDKGDVPEGYKVSRKEKRNFPLILESPSPNQTSLYFCASSLSQVREKLFFGSGTQLSVL.

As DNA, the CDR3 is TGCGCCAGCACACCGACGGGGGGGCCCACAGATACGCAGTATTTT. Amino acid sequence: CASTPTGGPTDTQYF. The J gene is TRBJ2-3, the V gene TRBV5-1, with TRBD2 identical over 8 bases. Germline CDR1 and CDR2: SGHRS and YFSETQ. The CDR3 has 15 amino acids. The J segment lost 2 bases and the V segment lost 6 bases, leaving 8 bases of the junction unmatched.

The rearrangement uses TRBV12-3 or TRBV12-4 and TRBJ1-1; the D gene is possibly TRBD1 (6 bases). Between the trimmed V and J ends, which lost 7 bases and 4 bases, there was a span of 13 bases. CDR3 length: 13 amino acids. CDR3: CASTLEQGTEAFF. The DNA of the CDR3 is TGTGCCAGCACCCTGGAACAGGGCACTGAAGCTTTCTTT.

In DNA form, the CDR3 reads TGTGCCAGCAGCAAACAGGGTACAGATACGCAGTATTTT. Residues: CASSKQGTDTQYF. The chain employs TRBV7-2 and TRBJ2-3; tentatively, D is TRBD1 (6 bases). V was trimmed by 5 bases and J by 3 bases, leaving 9 bases between them. Germline CDR1 and CDR2: SGHTA and FQGNSA. The CDR3 is 13 residues long.

This clonotype was observed a handful of times. The chain recombines TRBV20-1 with TRBJ2-7; the D is unclear. Trimming pared 0 bases from V and 4 bases from J, leaving 16 bases between. This CDR3 contains 15 residues. Per the germline V gene, CDR1 is DFQATT and CDR2 is SNEGSKA (reference sequence). CDR3 bases: TGCAGTGCTAGAGATCGCTCCGCGGATACGTACGAGCAGTACTTC. This translates into CSARDRSADTYEQYF.

The chain combines TRBV6-1 with TRBJ2-5; 8 bases align to TRBD2. The DNA end favors TRBJ2-1, so the J call may be wrong. CDR1 and CDR2 (germline): MNHNS, SASEGT. The CDR3 loop spans 15 amino acids. CDR3 residues: CASSEPSGGYNEQFF. The CDR3 DNA reads TGTGCCAGCAGTGAACCGAGCGGGGGCTACAATGAGCAGTTCTTC.